This section outlines one T cell receptor beta chain sequence together with its context. This clonotype appeared a few times. Its cognate antigen has yet to be identified. A much larger clone differs by one base, so this may be a read error. The library was made by RT-PCR. The sequencer listed for this sample is Illumina HiSeq 2500. TCRdb trimmed the raw reads at Q25, called clones with MiXCR and kept productive beta chains. A single entry per CDR3 protein holds the most common genes and DNA from its merged rows. The sample yields about 580,000 distinct CDR3 sequences; less than 15% were counted once. The ten most abundant clones make up approximately 10% of the sample. The CDR3 holds 13 amino acids from the cysteine to the phenylalanine. Only the CDR3 part of the read is kept: 39 bases, read in frame from the first base. Trimming removed 2 bases from V and 1 base from J, leaving 2 bases between the germline ends.

This entry comes from a study of response to subunit inactivated influenza vaccine (dated 2018 in TCRdb). About the investigation overall: To follow how T cells responded to a trivalent subunit inactivated influenza vaccine, the researchers relied on deep quantitative profiling of the T cell receptor repertoire.

On the study overall, not on this receptor specifically: It was suggested by the authors that each seasonal influenza vaccination may recruit only a limited number of new T cells.

This sequence uses TRBV12-3 or TRBV12-4 and TRBJ2-2; there is no confident call for the D gene. This receptor was taken from a man between 50 and 59 years old who received an inactivated influenza vaccine. Donor details come from another sample of the same person, matched by shared clones. Source: PBMCs from blood, taken roughly 13 days after vaccination. The sequenced DNA is TGTGCCAGCAGTTTATGGAACACCGGGGAGCTGTTTTTT. This encodes CASSLWNTGELFF.